This T cell receptor beta chain is from a study of blood T cell repertoires in COVID-19. Study in general: Samples came from the United States, Italy and Spain, spanning acute and convalescent COVID-19. The analysed material was cDNA or gDNA that came from T cells, B-cell-depleted T cells, or PBMCs.

The CDR3 is 13 residues long. Trimming took 2 bases from V and 6 from J, leaving 9 bases between them. The germline gives CDR1 SGHKS, CDR2 YYEKEE (reference sequence). In the study's own analysis: Reference gene primer amplification gave nucleated cell count estimates. Assay: immunoSEQ multiplex PCR; the TCRdb copy retains only in-frame clones and omits some. That table is the source of V, J and clone size, and D and trimming were worked out from the DNA. The sample has 55,000 to 85,000 clones, around 67% seen once. This chain uses TRBV5-5 with TRBJ2-1, with D unresolved. The sequenced sample consisted of peripheral blood. This receptor was identified in a man in his sixties with acute or convalescent COVID-19. The CDR3, as DNA: TGTGCCAGCAGCTTTGTAAGAGGCAATGAGCAGTTCTTC. Translation: CASSFVRGNEQFF.